This T cell receptor (beta chain) was recovered during a study of cytomegalovirus exposure and HLA in healthy donors. Whole-study context: The approximately 600 first-cohort repertoires shared a platform with the 130 or so validation repertoires, as reported in a later analysis.

Study-level points and caveats: There were a few CMV-associated chains whose specificity for CMV antigens was confirmed in vitro. First-cohort TCR clusters tended to co-occur in the roughly 130 validation repertoires, a later analysis found.

On this clone itself: Its antigen is not identified.

The method was immunoSEQ multiplex PCR; TCRdb's version includes in-frame clones alone and lacks a portion of them. The sample lists under 80,000 clones; 94% were seen once. The donors were in the roughly 130-subject validation cohort, distinct from the 666-subject first cohort. Germline V CDR1 and CDR2: MNHEY, SMNVEV (reference sequence). There are 15 residues in the CDR3. V lost 6 bases to trimming and J lost 4 bases; unmatched junction nucleotides: 5. The rearrangement links TRBV27 to TRBJ2-1, with 11 bases matching TRBD2. The clonotype originates from a woman under 30 in good health and CMV-seronegative. The specimen was PBMCs. As DNA, the CDR3 is TGTGCCAGCAGGATAGCGGGAGGGAATTACAATGAGCAGTTCTTC. This gives the protein CASRIAGGNYNEQFF.